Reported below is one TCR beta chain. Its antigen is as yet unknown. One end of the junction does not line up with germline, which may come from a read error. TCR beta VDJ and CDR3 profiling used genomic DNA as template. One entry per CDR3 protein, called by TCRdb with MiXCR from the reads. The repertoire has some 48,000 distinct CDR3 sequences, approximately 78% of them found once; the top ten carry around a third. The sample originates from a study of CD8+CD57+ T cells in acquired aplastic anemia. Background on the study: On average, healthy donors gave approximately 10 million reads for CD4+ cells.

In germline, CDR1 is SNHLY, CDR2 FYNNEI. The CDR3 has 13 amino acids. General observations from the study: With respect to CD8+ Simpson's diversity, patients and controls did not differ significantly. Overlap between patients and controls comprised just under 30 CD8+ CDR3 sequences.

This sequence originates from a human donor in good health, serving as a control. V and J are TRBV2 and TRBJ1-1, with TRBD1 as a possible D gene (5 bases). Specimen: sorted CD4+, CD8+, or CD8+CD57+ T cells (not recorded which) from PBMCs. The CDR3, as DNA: TGCGCCAGCAGCCCCGACAGCGCTCGCTCAACTTTCTTT. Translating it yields CASSPDSARSTFF.